The clone carrying this T cell receptor beta chain was observed a few times. Antigen unknown. The sample originates from a study of T-cell reconstitution after alpha-beta-depleted transplantation in children. TCRbeta library construction was performed incorporating unique molecular identifiers. MiXCR, applied by TCRdb to the PCR reads, yields one record per CDR3 protein. This sample carries fewer than 700,000 distinct CDR3 sequences, 20% to 25% of them seen once, and the ten largest clones take around 14%. CDR1 is MNHNS and CDR2 is SASEGT in the germline V gene. CDR3 length: 15 residues. The V end was cut by 6 bases, the J end by 0 bases, with 13 bases between. Findings of the study overall: When one year had passed after transplant, most T-cell counts and diversity came from newly produced T cells.

The receptor was isolated from a boy less than two years old who had a stem cell transplant for acute myeloid leukemia, so the T cells may come from the graft donor. The chain recombines TRBV6-1 with TRBJ2-3, with D possibly matching TRBD2 (7 bases). The sequences come from PBMCs, mostly from graft donor cells, collected 360 days after TCRalphabeta/CD19-depleted stem cell transplant. The CDR3 DNA is TGTGCCAGCAGGAGGGGGGGTGTCAGCACAGATACGCAGTATTTT. Amino acid sequence: CASRRGGVSTDTQYF.